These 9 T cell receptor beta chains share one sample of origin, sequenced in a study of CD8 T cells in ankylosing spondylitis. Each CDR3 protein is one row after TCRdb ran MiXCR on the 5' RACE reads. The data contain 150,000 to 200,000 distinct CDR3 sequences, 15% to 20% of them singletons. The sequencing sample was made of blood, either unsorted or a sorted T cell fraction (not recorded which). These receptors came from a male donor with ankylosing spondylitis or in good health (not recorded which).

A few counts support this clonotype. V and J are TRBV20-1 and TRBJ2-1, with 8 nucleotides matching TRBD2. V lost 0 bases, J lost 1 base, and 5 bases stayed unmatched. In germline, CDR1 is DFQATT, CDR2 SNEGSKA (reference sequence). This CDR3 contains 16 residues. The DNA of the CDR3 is TGCAGTGCTAGAGATCTCAGCGGGAGTTCCTACAATGAGCAGTTCTTC. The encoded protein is CSARDLSGSSYNEQFF.

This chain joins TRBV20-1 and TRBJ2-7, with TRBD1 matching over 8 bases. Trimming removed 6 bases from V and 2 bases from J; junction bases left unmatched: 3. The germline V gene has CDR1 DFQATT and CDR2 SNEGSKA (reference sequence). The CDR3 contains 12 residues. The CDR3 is CSAGQEPYEQYF. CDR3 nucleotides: TGCAGTGCGGGACAGGAGCCCTACGAGCAGTACTTC.

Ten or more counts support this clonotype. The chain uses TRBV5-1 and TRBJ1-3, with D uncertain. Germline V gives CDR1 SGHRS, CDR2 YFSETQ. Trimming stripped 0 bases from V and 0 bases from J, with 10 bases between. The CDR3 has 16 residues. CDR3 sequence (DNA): TGCGCCAGCAGCTTGGATGCAGGCACCTCTGGAAACACCATATATTTT. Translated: CASSLDAGTSGNTIYF.

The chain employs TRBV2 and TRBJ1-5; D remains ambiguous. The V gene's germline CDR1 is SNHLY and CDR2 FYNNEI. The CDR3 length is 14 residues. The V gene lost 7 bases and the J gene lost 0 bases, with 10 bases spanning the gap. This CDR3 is CASNPDYSNQPQHF. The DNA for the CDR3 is TGTGCCAGCAATCCGGATTATAGCAATCAGCCCCAGCATTTT.

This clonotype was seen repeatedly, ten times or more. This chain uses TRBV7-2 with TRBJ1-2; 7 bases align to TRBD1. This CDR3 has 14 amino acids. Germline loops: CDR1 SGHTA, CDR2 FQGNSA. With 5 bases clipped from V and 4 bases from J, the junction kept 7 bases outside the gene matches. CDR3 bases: TGTGCCAGCAGCCCACGACAGGGTGGCTATGGCTACACCTTC. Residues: CASSPRQGGYGYTF.

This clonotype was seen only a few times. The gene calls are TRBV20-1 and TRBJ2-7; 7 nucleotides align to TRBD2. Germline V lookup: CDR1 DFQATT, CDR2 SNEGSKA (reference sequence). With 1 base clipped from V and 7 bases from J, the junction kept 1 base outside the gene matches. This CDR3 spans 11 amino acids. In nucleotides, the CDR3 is TGCAGTGCTAGAGGGGGGGGAGAGCAGTACTTC. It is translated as CSARGGGEQYF.

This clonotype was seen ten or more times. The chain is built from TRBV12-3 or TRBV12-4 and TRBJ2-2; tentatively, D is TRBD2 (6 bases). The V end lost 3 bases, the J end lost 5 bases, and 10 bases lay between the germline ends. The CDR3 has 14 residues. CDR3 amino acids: CASSFGAGTGELFF. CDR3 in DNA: TGTGCCAGCAGTTTTGGGGCGGGGACCGGGGAGCTGTTTTTT.

The CDR3 DNA reads as TGTGCCAGCAGTTATTCGTCGATATATGGCTACACCTTC. Protein sequence: CASSYSSIYGYTF. This rearrangement joins TRBV6-5 to TRBJ1-2; D not resolved. The CDR3 spans 13 residues. Trimming took 3 bases from V and 5 from J, leaving 10 bases between them. Germline CDR1 MNHEY, CDR2 SVGAGI.

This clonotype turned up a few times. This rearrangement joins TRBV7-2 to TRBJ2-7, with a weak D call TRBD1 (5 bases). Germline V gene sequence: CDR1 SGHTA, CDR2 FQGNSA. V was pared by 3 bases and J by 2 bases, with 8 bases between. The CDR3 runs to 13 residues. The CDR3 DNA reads TGTGCCAGCAGCTTTTCACAGGCCTACGAGCAGTACTTC. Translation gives CASSFSQAYEQYF.